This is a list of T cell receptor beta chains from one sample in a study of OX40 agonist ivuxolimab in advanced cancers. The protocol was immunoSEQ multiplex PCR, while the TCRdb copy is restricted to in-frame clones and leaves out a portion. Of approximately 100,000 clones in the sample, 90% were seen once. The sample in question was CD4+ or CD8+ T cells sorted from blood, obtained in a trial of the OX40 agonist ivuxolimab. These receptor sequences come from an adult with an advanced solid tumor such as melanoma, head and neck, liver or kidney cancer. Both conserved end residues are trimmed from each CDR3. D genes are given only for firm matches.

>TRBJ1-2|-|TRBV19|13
ASTGYRVEAYGYT
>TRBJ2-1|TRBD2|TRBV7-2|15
ASSSVSSGKVYNEQF
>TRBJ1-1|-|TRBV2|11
ASRVQGISEAF
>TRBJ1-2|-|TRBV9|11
ASSVSNSGGYT
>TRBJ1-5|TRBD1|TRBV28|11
ASSSGTGGPQH
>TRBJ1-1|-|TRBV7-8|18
ASSLVTTGRAGVPSTEAF
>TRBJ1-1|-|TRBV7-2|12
ASSLRGSGTEAF
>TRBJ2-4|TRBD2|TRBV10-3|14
AISTGLAGVLGIQY
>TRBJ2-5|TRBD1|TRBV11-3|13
ASSHDREGQETQY
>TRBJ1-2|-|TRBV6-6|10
ASSYGQYGYT
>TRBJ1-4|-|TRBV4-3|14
ASSQRRAEAYEKLF
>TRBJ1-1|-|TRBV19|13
ASSIGGQVNTEAF
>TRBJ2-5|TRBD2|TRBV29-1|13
SVERVSGRRETQY
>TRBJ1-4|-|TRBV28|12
ASSLGGLNEKLF
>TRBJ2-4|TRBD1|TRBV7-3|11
ASSTRDRGIQY
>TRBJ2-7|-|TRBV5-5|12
ASSLGHLKDEQY
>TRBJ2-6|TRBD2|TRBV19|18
ATQRARGRATPSGANVLT
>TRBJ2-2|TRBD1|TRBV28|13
ASSRRTGHTGELF
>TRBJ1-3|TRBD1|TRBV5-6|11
ASRTGSGNTIY
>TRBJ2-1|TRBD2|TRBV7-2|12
ASSLVASGNEQF
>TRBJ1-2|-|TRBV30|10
AWTAANYGYT
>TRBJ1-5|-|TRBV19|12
ASSMVVSNQPQH
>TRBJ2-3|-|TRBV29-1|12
SIRDGTSTDTQY
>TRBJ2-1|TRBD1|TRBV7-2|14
ASSLAGGAVYNEQF
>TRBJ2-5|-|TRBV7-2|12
ASSLGAAPETQY
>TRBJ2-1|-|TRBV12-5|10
ASGNSVSEQF
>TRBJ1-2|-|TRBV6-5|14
ASSYFRTAASYGYT
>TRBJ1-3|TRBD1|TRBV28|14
ASSFSRGQGLKILY
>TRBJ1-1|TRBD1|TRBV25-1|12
ASGAGTVNTEAF
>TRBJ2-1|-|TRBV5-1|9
ASSYRDEQF
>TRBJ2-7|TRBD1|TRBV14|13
ASSLGQGVAYEQY
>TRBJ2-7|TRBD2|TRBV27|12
ASRLGGGGYEQY
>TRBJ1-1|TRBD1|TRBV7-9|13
ASSLRGREGTEAF
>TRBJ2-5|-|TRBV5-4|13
ASSSYNTGMETQY
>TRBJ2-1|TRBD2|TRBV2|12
ASSGLAGGGEQF
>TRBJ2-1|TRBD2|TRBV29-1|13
SVEDRSGIYNEQF
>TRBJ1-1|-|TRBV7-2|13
ASSWGTFGNTEAF
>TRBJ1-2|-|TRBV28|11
ASRRGSYYGYT
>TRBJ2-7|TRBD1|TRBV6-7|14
ASSRNYPLQGYEQY
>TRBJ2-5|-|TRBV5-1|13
ASSLQGHQQETQY
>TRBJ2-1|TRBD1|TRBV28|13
ASSTTGGGYNEQF
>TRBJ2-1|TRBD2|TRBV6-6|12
ASNQRGDGNEQF
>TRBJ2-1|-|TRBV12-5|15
ASGLVTRSPADNEQF
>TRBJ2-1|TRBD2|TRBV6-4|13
ASSDSASGSDEQF
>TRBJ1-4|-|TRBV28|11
ASSWGANEKLF
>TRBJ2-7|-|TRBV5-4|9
ASSLVVEQY
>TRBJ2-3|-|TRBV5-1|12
ASNFGGGTDTQY
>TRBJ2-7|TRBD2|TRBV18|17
ASSPVPGLAGGSKNEQY
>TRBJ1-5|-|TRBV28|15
ASSSQGVGPGNQPQH
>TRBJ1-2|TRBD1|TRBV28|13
ASSATGTANYGYT
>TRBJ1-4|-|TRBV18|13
ASSPSWATNEKLF
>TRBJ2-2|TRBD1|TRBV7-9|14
ASSPQGTANTGELF
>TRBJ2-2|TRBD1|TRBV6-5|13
ASSFRQGATGELF
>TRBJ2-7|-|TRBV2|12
ASSSGSTAGEQY
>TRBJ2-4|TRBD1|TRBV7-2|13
ASSLDGRGRGVSY
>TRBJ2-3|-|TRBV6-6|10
ASRQTTDTQY
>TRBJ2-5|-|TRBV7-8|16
ASSLAPRGLPLQETQY
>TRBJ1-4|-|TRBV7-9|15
ASSKGIRTATNEKLF
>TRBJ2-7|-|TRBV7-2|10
ASSLAFGEQY